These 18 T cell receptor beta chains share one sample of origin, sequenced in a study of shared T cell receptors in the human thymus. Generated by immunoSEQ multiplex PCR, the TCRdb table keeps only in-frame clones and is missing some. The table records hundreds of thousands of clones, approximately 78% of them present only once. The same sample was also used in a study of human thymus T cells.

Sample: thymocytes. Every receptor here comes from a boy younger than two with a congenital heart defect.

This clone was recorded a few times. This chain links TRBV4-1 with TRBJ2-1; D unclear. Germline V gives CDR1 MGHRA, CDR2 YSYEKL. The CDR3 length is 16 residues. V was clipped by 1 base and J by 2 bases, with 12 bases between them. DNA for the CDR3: TGCGCCAGCAGCCAAGCTGGCGGTACCGCCTACAATGAGCAGTTCTTC. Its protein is CASSQAGGTAYNEQFF.

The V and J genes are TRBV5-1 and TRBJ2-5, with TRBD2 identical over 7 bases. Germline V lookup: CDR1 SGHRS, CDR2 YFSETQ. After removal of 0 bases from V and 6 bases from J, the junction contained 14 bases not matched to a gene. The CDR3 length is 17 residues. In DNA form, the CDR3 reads TGCGCCAGCAGCTTGGCCCCGGCGGGAGCCCTCTGGAAGACCCAGTACTTC. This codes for CASSLAPAGALWKTQYF.

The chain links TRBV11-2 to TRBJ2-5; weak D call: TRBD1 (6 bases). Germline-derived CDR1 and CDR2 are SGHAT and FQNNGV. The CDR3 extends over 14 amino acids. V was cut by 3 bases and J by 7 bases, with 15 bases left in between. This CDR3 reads CASSLGTGIGTQYF. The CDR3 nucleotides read TGTGCCAGCAGCTTGGGTACAGGGATTGGGACCCAGTACTTC.

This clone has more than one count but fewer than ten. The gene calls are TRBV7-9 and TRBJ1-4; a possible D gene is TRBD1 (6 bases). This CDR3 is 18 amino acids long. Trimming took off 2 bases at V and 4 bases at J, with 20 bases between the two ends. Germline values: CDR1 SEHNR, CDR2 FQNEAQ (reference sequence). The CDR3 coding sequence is TGTGCCAGCAGCTTAAGGAGACAGGCTAGGGGTCGTAATGAAAAACTGTTTTTT. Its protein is CASSLRRQARGRNEKLFF.

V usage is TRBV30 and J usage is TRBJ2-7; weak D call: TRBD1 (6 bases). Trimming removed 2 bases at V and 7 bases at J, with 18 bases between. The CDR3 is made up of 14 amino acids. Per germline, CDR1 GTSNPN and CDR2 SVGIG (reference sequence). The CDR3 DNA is TGTGCCTGGAGTCCCAAAGGGGGACCCCCAGAGCAGTACTTC. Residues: CAWSPKGGPPEQYF.

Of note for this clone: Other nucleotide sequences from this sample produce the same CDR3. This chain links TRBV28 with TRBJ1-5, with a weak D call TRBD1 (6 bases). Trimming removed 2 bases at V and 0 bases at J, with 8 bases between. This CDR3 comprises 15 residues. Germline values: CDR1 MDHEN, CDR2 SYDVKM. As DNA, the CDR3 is TGTGCCAGCAGTTTAAGGGGGTATAGCAATCAGCCCCAGCATTTT. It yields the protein CASSLRGYSNQPQHF.

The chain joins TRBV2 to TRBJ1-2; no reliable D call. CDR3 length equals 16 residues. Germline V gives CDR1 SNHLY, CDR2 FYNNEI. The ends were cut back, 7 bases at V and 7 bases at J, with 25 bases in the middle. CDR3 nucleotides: TGTGCCAGCACTCCCCCGCCCCAAGCTACTAGGTCTGGCTACACCTTC. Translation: CASTPPPQATRSGYTF.

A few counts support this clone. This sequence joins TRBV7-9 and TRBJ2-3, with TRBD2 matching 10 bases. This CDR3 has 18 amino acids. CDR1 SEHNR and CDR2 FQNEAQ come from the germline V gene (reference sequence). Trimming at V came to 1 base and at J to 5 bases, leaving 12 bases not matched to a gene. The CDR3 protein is CASSLVGLAAGTIDTQYF. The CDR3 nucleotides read TGTGCCAGCAGCTTAGTCGGACTAGCGGCAGGCACGATAGATACGCAGTATTTT.

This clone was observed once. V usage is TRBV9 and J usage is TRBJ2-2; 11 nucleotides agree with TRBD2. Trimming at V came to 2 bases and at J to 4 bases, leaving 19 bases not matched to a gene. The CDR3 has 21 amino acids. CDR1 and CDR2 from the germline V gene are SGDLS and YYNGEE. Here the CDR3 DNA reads TGTGCCAGCAGCGTCTACAAGGGACTAGCGGCACCTTCTAACCCCACCGGGGAGCTGTTTTTT. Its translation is CASSVYKGLAAPSNPTGELFF.

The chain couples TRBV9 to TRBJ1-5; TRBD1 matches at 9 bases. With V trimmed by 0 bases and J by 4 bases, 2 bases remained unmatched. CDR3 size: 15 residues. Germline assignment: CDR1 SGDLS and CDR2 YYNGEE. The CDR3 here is CASSVGDRANQPQHF. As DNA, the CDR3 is TGTGCCAGCAGCGTAGGGGACAGGGCGAATCAGCCCCAGCATTTT.

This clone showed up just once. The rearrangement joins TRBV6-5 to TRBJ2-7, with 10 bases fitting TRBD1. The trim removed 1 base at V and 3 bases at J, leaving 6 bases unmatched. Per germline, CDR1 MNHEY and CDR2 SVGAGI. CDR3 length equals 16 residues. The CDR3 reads CASSYFGTGAYYEQYF. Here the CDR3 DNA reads TGTGCCAGCAGTTACTTCGGGACAGGGGCCTACTACGAGCAGTACTTC.

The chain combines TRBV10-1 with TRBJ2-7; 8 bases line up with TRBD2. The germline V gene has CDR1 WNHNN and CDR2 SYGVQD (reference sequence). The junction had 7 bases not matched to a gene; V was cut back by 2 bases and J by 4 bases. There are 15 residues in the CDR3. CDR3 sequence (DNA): TGCGCCAGCAGTGAGAGGACTAGCCTAATTTACGAGCAGTACTTC. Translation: CASSERTSLIYEQYF.

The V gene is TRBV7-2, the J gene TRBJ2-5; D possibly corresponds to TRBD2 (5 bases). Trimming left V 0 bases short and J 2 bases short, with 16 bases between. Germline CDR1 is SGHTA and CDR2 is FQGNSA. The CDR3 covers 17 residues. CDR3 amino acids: CASSLAREAASQETQYF. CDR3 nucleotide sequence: TGTGCCAGCAGCTTAGCCCGAGAAGCGGCCTCACAAGAGACCCAGTACTTC.

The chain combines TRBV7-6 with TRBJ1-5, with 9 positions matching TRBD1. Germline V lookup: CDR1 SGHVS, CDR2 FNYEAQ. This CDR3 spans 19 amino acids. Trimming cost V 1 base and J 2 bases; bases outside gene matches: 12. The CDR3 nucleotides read TGTGCCAGCAGCTTAGGGGTTACAGGGGGCGTCGCCGGCAATCAGCCCCAGCATTTT. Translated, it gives CASSLGVTGGVAGNQPQHF.

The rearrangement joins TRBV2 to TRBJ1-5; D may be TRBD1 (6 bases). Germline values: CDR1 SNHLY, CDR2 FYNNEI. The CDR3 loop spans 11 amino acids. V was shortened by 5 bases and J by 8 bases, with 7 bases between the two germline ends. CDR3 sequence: CASSKGEPQHF. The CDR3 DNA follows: TGTGCCAGCAGTAAGGGGGAGCCCCAGCATTTT. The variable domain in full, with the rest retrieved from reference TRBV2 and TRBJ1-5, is EPEVTQTPSHQVTQMGQEVILRCVPISNHLYFYWYRQILGQKVEFLVSFYNNEISEKSEIFDDQFSVERPDGSNFTLKIRSTKLEDSAMYFCASSKGEPQHFGDGTRLSIL.

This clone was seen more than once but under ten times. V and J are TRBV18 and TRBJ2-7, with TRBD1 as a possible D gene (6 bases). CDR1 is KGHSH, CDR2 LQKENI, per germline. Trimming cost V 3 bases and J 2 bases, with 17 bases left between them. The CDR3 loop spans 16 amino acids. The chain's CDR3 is CASSPDGTGNAYEQYF. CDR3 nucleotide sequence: TGTGCCAGCTCACCGGACGGTACAGGGAACGCCTACGAGCAGTACTTC.

The CDR3 loop is CASSMRESSYNEQFF. The CDR3 nucleotides read TGTGCCAGTAGTATGCGGGAGAGCTCCTACAATGAGCAGTTCTTC. The chain combines TRBV19 with TRBJ2-1, with TRBD2 matching over 7 bases. Germline V gene lookup returns CDR1 LNHDA and CDR2 SQIVND (reference sequence). V lost 3 bases to trimming and J lost 0 bases; unmatched junction nucleotides: 2. There are 15 residues in the CDR3.

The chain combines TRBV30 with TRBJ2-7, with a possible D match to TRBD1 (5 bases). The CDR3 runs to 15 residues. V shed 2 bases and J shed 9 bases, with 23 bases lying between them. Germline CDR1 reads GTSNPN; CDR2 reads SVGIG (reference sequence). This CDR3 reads CAWSPPRRGSRGQYF. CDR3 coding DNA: TGTGCCTGGAGTCCCCCAAGAAGGGGCTCGAGAGGGCAGTACTTC.